These 6 T cell receptor beta chains were all obtained from the same sample, sequenced in a study of identical twins. TCRdb fed the 5' RACE reads into MiXCR, producing one record per CDR3 protein. The sample consists of about 730,000 distinct CDR3 sequences, around 21% of them appearing once. These data were also reused for a study on T cells expressing NK-cell markers.

The sample taken for sequencing was PBMCs. The receptor set was obtained from a young woman in good health.

This sequence joins TRBV4-1 and TRBJ2-7; either TRBD1 or TRBD2 may fit D (5 bases each). V lost 0 bases and J lost 0, with 9 bases in between. The CDR3 is 15 amino acids. CDR1 is MGHRA and CDR2 is YSYEKL in the germline V gene. In DNA, the CDR3 is TGCGCCAGCAGCCAAGATCGGGACGCCTCCTACGAGCAGTACTTC. Translating gives CASSQDRDASYEQYF.

The rearrangement links TRBV20-1 to TRBJ2-1, with 9 bases matching TRBD2. Germline V gene lookup returns CDR1 DFQATT and CDR2 SNEGSKA (reference sequence). V gave up 6 bases and J gave up 9 bases; unmatched junction bases: 6. This CDR3 region has 12 residues. Written as DNA, the CDR3 is TGCAGTGCAGTGCGGGAGGGTCGTGAGCAGTTCTTC. It specifies CSAVREGREQFF.

This sequence joins TRBV12-3 or TRBV12-4 and TRBJ2-5, with D tentatively TRBD1 or TRBD2 (6 bases each). Deletions cut 7 bases from V and 6 bases from J, with 21 bases between. The CDR3 runs to 15 residues. The CDR3 DNA reads as TGTGCCAGCACGCCCGGGGGCCGGGGATTTAAGACCCAGTACTTC. Its translation: CASTPGGRGFKTQYF.

The V and J genes are TRBV5-1 and TRBJ2-5; D possibly uses TRBD1 or TRBD2 (5 bases each). There are 13 residues in the CDR3. V lost 4 bases and J 5 bases, leaving 12 bases between the germline ends. The germline gives CDR1 SGHRS, CDR2 YFSETQ. CDR3 region: CASSGGPGETQYF. In nucleotides, the CDR3 is TGCGCCAGCAGCGGGGGACCCGGGGAGACCCAGTACTTC.

This chain links TRBV7-8 with TRBJ2-5; D possibly matches TRBD1 or TRBD2 (6 bases each). The CDR3 is 16 amino acids. CDR1 and CDR2 (germline): SGHVS, FQNEAQ. Trimming left V 1 base short and J 7 bases short, with 19 bases between. In DNA form, the CDR3 reads TGTGCCAGCAGCTTAGAGATGCGGGACACGTCTGGGACCCAGTACTTC. It specifies CASSLEMRDTSGTQYF.

This clonotype was seen only a few times. The CDR3 DNA reads TGCAGTGCTAGAGTAATCCCTAACTATGGCTACACCTTC. It codes for CSARVIPNYGYTF. J is TRBJ1-2 and V is TRBV20-1; D call uncertain. V lost 1 base, J lost 0 bases, and 6 bases lay in between. Germline V lookup: CDR1 DFQATT, CDR2 SNEGSKA (reference sequence). The CDR3 loop spans 13 amino acids.